These 25 T cell receptor beta chains were sequenced from one sample in a study of identical twins. TCRdb used MiXCR to reprocess the 5' RACE reads, holding one entry per CDR3 protein. The sample records approximately 470,000 distinct CDR3 sequences, 11% to 15% being singletons. The sample was also linked to a second study, of yellow fever vaccine responses in identical twins.

Sequencing used CD4+ T cells sorted from blood. The origin of the receptors is a woman aged 18-30 years in good health.

This clonotype was seen more than once but under ten times. The chain has TRBV20-1 and TRBJ1-2; D uncertain. The CDR3 runs to 10 residues. Looked up from germline, CDR1 is DFQATT and CDR2 is SNEGSKA (reference sequence). Trimming pared 5 bases from V and 7 bases from J, leaving 8 bases between. The CDR3 DNA reads TGCAGTGCTCGCGTGGCTGGCTACACCTTC. Residues: CSARVAGYTF.

The V gene is TRBV10-1, the J gene TRBJ2-2, with a tentative D call TRBD2 (6 bases). Germline V lookup: CDR1 WNHNN, CDR2 SYGVQD (reference sequence). V gave up 7 bases and J gave up 4 bases, with 10 bases separating them. The CDR3 runs to 13 residues. CDR3 loop: CASKLGGTGELFF. CDR3 nucleotides: TGCGCCAGCAAACTGGGGGGCACCGGGGAGCTGTTTTTT.

The chain carries TRBV24-1 and TRBJ2-3, with D maybe TRBD2 (5 bases). The CDR3 is 16 amino acids. Trimming shortened V by 4 bases and J by 6 bases, and 19 bases separated the two germline ends. Germline CDR1 KGHDR, CDR2 SFDVKD. The chain's CDR3 is CATSDPLADRGDTQYF. CDR3 DNA sequence: TGTGCCACCAGTGACCCTCTCGCGGATCGCGGGGATACGCAGTATTTT.

This clonotype was counted between two and nine times. CDR3 sequence reads: CASSYYRGEQYF. CDR3 in DNA: TGTGCCAGCAGTTACTACAGGGGCGAGCAGTACTTC. The chain is built from TRBV6-2 or TRBV6-3 and TRBJ2-7, with 7 bases aligning to TRBD1. V lost 1 base, J lost 6 bases, and 0 bases stayed unmatched. The length of the CDR3 is 12 residues. Germline-derived CDR1 and CDR2 are MNHEY and SVGEGT.

The table lists this clonotype with many counts. The rearrangement joins TRBV2 to TRBJ1-2, with D possibly being TRBD1 (5 bases). Per the germline V gene, CDR1 is SNHLY and CDR2 is FYNNEI. The germline V and J ends were trimmed by 3 bases and 3 bases, with 5 bases remaining between them. CDR3 length equals 12 residues. DNA of the CDR3: TGTGCCAGCAGTGAGGGGGACTATGGCTACACCTTC. Protein product: CASSEGDYGYTF.

Here the CDR3 reads CAATGTLEDTQYF. CDR3 nucleotide sequence: TGTGCCGCCACCGGGACGCTGGAGGATACGCAGTATTTT. V is TRBV10-3 and J is TRBJ2-3, with D possibly being TRBD1 or TRBD2 (5 bases each). V lost 11 bases to trimming and J lost 6 bases, with 18 bases between them. The germline V gene has CDR1 ENHRY and CDR2 SYGVKD. The CDR3 totals 13 residues.

This clonotype was recorded a few times. The chain carries TRBV30 and TRBJ2-7; D tentatively fits TRBD1 or TRBD2 (6 bases each). The CDR3 is 14 amino acids. Trimming removed 6 bases from V and 2 bases from J, with 17 bases in between. Germline values: CDR1 GTSNPN, CDR2 SVGIG (reference sequence). CDR3 protein: CACPKEGTPYEQYF. The CDR3 DNA reads as TGTGCCTGCCCCAAGGAGGGGACACCCTACGAGCAGTACTTC.

Worth noting for this clonotype: Germline and junction disagree at one end, which may indicate a read error. J is TRBJ2-7 and V is TRBV7-2; TRBD2 agrees at 9 bases. Germline CDR1 SGHTA, CDR2 FQGNSA. The CDR3 contains 16 residues. The CDR3 spells CDSSRAGRGGPYEQYF. As DNA, the CDR3 is TGTGACAGCAGCCGAGCGGGGCGGGGGGGCCCCTACGAGCAGTACTTC.

V gene TRBV6-2 or TRBV6-3 combines with J gene TRBJ1-5, with D perhaps TRBD1 (6 bases). Germline assignment: CDR1 MNHEY and CDR2 SVGEGT. There are 15 residues in the CDR3. Between the trimmed V and J ends, which lost 3 bases and 1 base, there was a span of 10 bases. DNA of the CDR3: TGTGCCAGCAGTTATGGACAGAAGAGCAATCAGCCCCAGCATTTT. Amino acids: CASSYGQKSNQPQHF.

This clonotype turned up a few times. The chain recombines TRBV28 with TRBJ1-1; D is perhaps TRBD1 (5 bases). The germline gives CDR1 MDHEN, CDR2 SYDVKM. The CDR3 runs 14 residues. V lost 2 bases to trimming and J lost 7 bases, with 14 bases between them. CDR3: CASSLPIDRVEAFF. CDR3 coding DNA: TGTGCCAGCAGTTTACCCATCGACAGAGTTGAAGCTTTCTTT.

The rearrangement links TRBV4-2 to TRBJ2-6; 7 nucleotides agree with TRBD2. The CDR3 spans 18 residues. CDR1 is LGHNA, CDR2 YNFKEQ, per germline. V gave up 1 base and J gave up 0 bases; unmatched junction bases: 6. CDR3 DNA sequence: TGTGCCAGCAGCCAAGGCTGGCGGGACTACTCTGGGGCCAACGTCCTGACTTTC. It yields the protein CASSQGWRDYSGANVLTF.

This clonotype was seen a handful of times. The V call is TRBV5-1, the J call TRBJ2-1; 12 nucleotides match TRBD2. CDR3 length equals 15 residues. V trimming: 4 bases; J trimming: 7 bases; junction bases outside the gene matches: 6. Germline V gives CDR1 SGHRS, CDR2 YFSETQ. CDR3 region: CASSLTSGSANEQFF. The CDR3 DNA reads as TGCGCCAGCAGCCTGACTAGCGGGAGTGCGAATGAGCAGTTCTTC.

V is TRBV9 and J is TRBJ2-7, with 8 bases fitting TRBD2. The CDR3 spans 15 residues. CDR1 and CDR2 from the germline V gene are SGDLS and YYNGEE. V lost 0 bases and J lost 7; bases outside the gene matches: 9. CDR3 DNA: TGTGCCAGCAGCGTAGGGATAGCGGGGAACGAAGAGCAGTACTTC. It is translated as CASSVGIAGNEEQYF.

The chain combines TRBV20-1 with TRBJ2-2; 8 nucleotides agree with TRBD2. The germline gives CDR1 DFQATT, CDR2 SNEGSKA (reference sequence). V lost 0 bases and J lost 3; bases outside the gene matches: 9. The CDR3 contains 17 residues. This chain's CDR3 is CSARDRKLAVDTGELFF. The DNA for the CDR3 is TGCAGTGCTAGAGATCGTAAACTAGCGGTTGACACCGGGGAGCTGTTTTTT.

V usage is TRBV9 and J usage is TRBJ2-1, with D perhaps matching TRBD2 (5 bases). Trimming took off 3 bases at V and 8 bases at J, with 24 bases between the two ends. Germline lookup yields CDR1 SGDLS and CDR2 YYNGEE. The CDR3 runs to 17 residues. The CDR3 sequence: CASSGQILGLSGDEQFF. The CDR3 DNA follows: TGTGCCAGCAGCGGCCAAATTCTAGGGTTATCCGGGGATGAGCAGTTCTTC.

This clonotype has just a few counts. V and J are TRBV5-1 and TRBJ1-4; D is ambiguous. Germline assignment: CDR1 SGHRS and CDR2 YFSETQ. This CDR3 comprises 16 residues. Trimming took 1 base from V and 5 from J, leaving 15 bases between them. CDR3 nucleotide sequence: TGCGCCAGCAGCTTGCAAGGGCCAAACCCCAATGAAAAACTGTTTTTT. The encoded protein is CASSLQGPNPNEKLFF.

This chain uses TRBV6-6 with TRBJ2-1, with 7 positions matching TRBD1. CDR3 size: 12 residues. CDR1 is MNHNY, CDR2 SVGAGI, per germline (reference sequence). V dropped 5 bases and J dropped 14; count of bases not matched to a gene: 9. CDR3 sequence reads: CASSARGQIEFF. The CDR3 DNA sequence: TGTGCCAGCAGTGCGAGGGGACAGATCGAGTTCTTC.

V and J are TRBV4-1 and TRBJ2-3, with D perhaps TRBD1 or TRBD2 (5 bases each). Trimming removed 2 bases from V and 2 bases from J, with 17 bases in between. The germline V gene encodes CDR1 MGHRA and CDR2 YSYEKL. The CDR3 runs 17 residues. The CDR3 DNA follows: TGCGCCAGCAGCCAAAGAAAGGGCCTGGGGGACACAGATACGCAGTATTTT. Its protein product is CASSQRKGLGDTDTQYF.

The chain carries TRBV20-1 and TRBJ2-5, with D tentatively TRBD1 (6 bases). The CDR3 is made up of 11 amino acids. Germline values: CDR1 DFQATT, CDR2 SNEGSKA (reference sequence). The CDR3 nucleotides read TGCACCTCAGGACAGAAAGAGACCCAGTACTTC. Translation: CTSGQKETQYF.

V gene TRBV29-1 combines with J gene TRBJ2-4; D may match TRBD1 or TRBD2 (5 bases each). This CDR3 has 16 residues. Trimming cost V 1 base and J 0 bases, with 13 bases left between them. Germline values: CDR1 SQVTM, CDR2 ANQGSEA. CDR3 bases: TGCAGCGTTGAAGTGAGGGGAATCCCAGCCAAAAACATTCAGTACTTC. It yields the protein CSVEVRGIPAKNIQYF.

This clonotype has more than one count but fewer than ten. The V gene is TRBV2, the J gene TRBJ2-1, with TRBD1 matching 7 bases. Germline V lookup: CDR1 SNHLY, CDR2 FYNNEI. Trimming took 7 bases from V and 10 from J; bases not matched to a gene: 7. The CDR3 totals 12 residues. The CDR3: CASTPRQGEQFF. The CDR3 coding sequence is TGTGCCAGCACTCCCCGACAGGGCGAGCAGTTCTTC. The variable domain in full, completed from reference TRBV2 and TRBJ2-1, reads EPEVTQTPSHQVTQMGQEVILRCVPISNHLYFYWYRQILGQKVEFLVSFYNNEISEKSEIFDDQFSVERPDGSNFTLKIRSTKLEDSAMYFCASTPRQGEQFFGPGTRLTVL.

The chain employs TRBV20-1 and TRBJ1-5; no clear D gene. In germline, CDR1 is DFQATT, CDR2 SNEGSKA (reference sequence). The CDR3 has 12 residues. Trimming left V 0 bases short and J 4 bases short, with 4 bases between. For the CDR3, the DNA is TGCAGTGCTAGAGATGAGAATCAGCCCCAGCATTTT. Protein: CSARDENQPQHF.

This clonotype has ten or more counts. The chain combines TRBV29-1 with TRBJ2-2; D is ambiguous. V was shortened by 5 bases and J by 2 bases, with 3 bases between the two germline ends. The germline V gene encodes CDR1 SQVTM and CDR2 ANQGSEA. This CDR3 spans 11 amino acids. The CDR3: CSVRNTGELFF. The CDR3 nucleotides are TGCAGCGTTCGTAACACCGGGGAGCTGTTTTTT.

The V gene is TRBV20-1, the J gene TRBJ2-2; 7 bases align to TRBD2. After removal of 4 bases from V and 8 bases from J, the junction contained 10 bases not matched to a gene. CDR1 and CDR2 (germline): DFQATT, SNEGSKA (reference sequence). The CDR3 has 14 amino acids. Here the CDR3 DNA reads TGCAGTGCTACACGGGAGGTCCGTGGAGGGGAGCTGTTTTTT. Amino acids: CSATREVRGGELFF.

This clonotype was counted many times. This chain uses TRBV12-3 or TRBV12-4 with TRBJ1-1; 10 positions match TRBD1. The CDR3 sequence is 15 residues long. The V segment lost 5 bases and the J segment 0 bases; nucleotides outside the gene matches: 3. CDR3 sequence: CASSRGQGLNTEAFF. CDR3 coding DNA: TGTGCCAGCAGTAGGGGACAGGGGTTGAACACTGAAGCTTTCTTT.